The 20 T cell receptor beta chains below come from one sample, sequenced in a study of radiation and T cells in renal cell carcinoma. Treatment given: treatment-naive control, cytoreductive nephrectomy. This table comes from immunoSEQ multiplex PCR, and its TCRdb copy is limited to in-frame clones, with some not included. The sample records about 10,000 clones, around 50% being singletons. The specimen was tumor tissue, collected from a patient whose treatment was nephrectomy without radiotherapy. All receptors come from a man aged 35-49 years with renal cell carcinoma.

This clone occurred a few times. The chain joins TRBV5-8 to TRBJ2-6; D is undetermined. Looked up from germline, CDR1 is SGHTS and CDR2 is YDEGEE. This CDR3 has 16 residues. V lost 4 bases to trimming and J lost 1 base, with 12 bases between them. The CDR3 nucleotides are TGTGCCAGCAGCGCGGCTTTCGGGTCTGGGGCCAACGTCCTGACTTTC. It specifies CASSAAFGSGANVLTF.

The rearrangement joins TRBV19 to TRBJ1-1, with D possibly TRBD1 on 6 matching bases. Trimming took 5 bases from V and 1 from J, leaving 14 bases between them. This CDR3 spans 15 amino acids. Germline V gene lookup returns CDR1 LNHDA and CDR2 SQIVND (reference sequence). The CDR3 is CASSFQGLRNTEAFF. The CDR3 DNA follows: TGTGCCAGTAGTTTCCAGGGGTTGAGGAACACTGAAGCTTTCTTT.

This clone was seen more than once but under ten times. A junction boundary mismatches the germline segment, possibly from a read error. The V and J genes are TRBV2 and TRBJ1-2; D is undetermined. In germline, CDR1 is SNHLY, CDR2 FYNNEI. The CDR3 has 11 amino acids. CDR3 sequence: CASSERRNYRF. The CDR3 DNA follows: TGTGCCAGCAGTGAAAGGCGGAACTACCGCTTC.

The gene calls are TRBV5-4 and TRBJ2-2, with 7 nucleotides matching TRBD2. Germline loops: CDR1 SGHNT, CDR2 YYREEE (reference sequence). Germline trimming cut 4 bases from V and 1 base from J; bases unmatched to any gene: 7. The CDR3 sequence is 16 residues long. In DNA, the CDR3 is TGTGCCAGCAGCGTCCCCGGGACTATGAACACCGGGGAGCTGTTTTTT. The encoded protein is CASSVPGTMNTGELFF.

The chain links TRBV5-1 to TRBJ1-1; 7 bases are shared with TRBD1. Germline V gene sequence: CDR1 SGHRS, CDR2 YFSETQ. There are 18 residues in the CDR3. J gave up 1 base and V 1 base, and 13 bases lay outside the gene matches. The chain's CDR3 is CASSLRAGTAISNTEAFF. CDR3 coding DNA: TGCGCCAGCAGCTTGCGGGCAGGGACAGCAATTTCGAACACTGAAGCTTTCTTT.

The chain carries TRBV5-6 and TRBJ2-1; D possibly matches TRBD1 or TRBD2 (6 bases each). Germline CDR1 SGHDT, CDR2 YYEEEE. Trimming took off 3 bases at V and 10 bases at J, with 17 bases between the two ends. The CDR3 contains 14 residues. CDR3 in DNA: TGTGCCAGCAGCTCGGGTGGAGGGGGGAGAGAGCAGTTCTTC. This translates into CASSSGGGGREQFF.

This chain connects TRBV28 to TRBJ2-7, with 10 nucleotides matching TRBD2. Germline lookup yields CDR1 MDHEN and CDR2 SYDVKM. This CDR3 has 15 amino acids. J gave up 4 bases and V 5 bases, and 8 bases lay outside the gene matches. The CDR3 region is CASSPLLAGEYEQYF. DNA of the CDR3: TGTGCCAGCAGTCCCCTTCTAGCGGGGGAATACGAGCAGTACTTC. The variable domain in full, completed from reference TRBV28 and TRBJ2-7, reads DVKVTQSSRYLVKRTGEKVFLECVQDMDHENMFWYRQDPGLGLRLIYFSYDVKMKEKGDIPEGYSVSREKKERFSLILESASTNQTSMYLCASSPLLAGEYEQYFGPGTRLTVT.

The chain combines TRBV29-1 with TRBJ2-1; 7 bases match TRBD2. This CDR3 has 14 residues. With 7 bases clipped from V and 6 bases from J, the junction kept 12 bases outside the gene matches. CDR1 is SQVTM and CDR2 is ANQGSEA in the germline V gene. This chain's CDR3 is CSGQLAGPINEQFF. DNA for the CDR3: TGCAGCGGCCAGTTAGCGGGCCCTATCAATGAGCAGTTCTTC.

This clone was observed a handful of times. The chain couples TRBV5-1 to TRBJ1-1; tentatively, D is TRBD1 (6 bases). V lost 0 bases to trimming and J lost 3 bases, with 15 bases between them. Germline V CDR1 and CDR2: SGHRS, YFSETQ. The CDR3 runs 16 residues. As DNA, the CDR3 is TGCGCCAGCAGCTTGGACGGCCAGGGGTCGCACACTGAAGCTTTCTTT. This gives the protein CASSLDGQGSHTEAFF.

The chain employs TRBV5-6 and TRBJ2-5; D may be TRBD1 or TRBD2 (5 bases each). The germline CDR1 and CDR2 sequences are SGHDT and YYEEEE. CDR3 length: 14 amino acids. The V and J ends lost 4 bases and 5 bases respectively, with 15 bases between them. CDR3 sequence: CASSAVGPRETQYF. In nucleotides, the CDR3 is TGTGCCAGCAGCGCAGTGGGACCTAGGGAGACCCAGTACTTC.

The table lists this clone with a few counts. The chain uses TRBV7-8 and TRBJ1-3; TRBD1 matches at 9 bases. The V gene's germline CDR1 is SGHVS and CDR2 FQNEAQ. This CDR3 is built from 16 residues. J lost 0 bases, V lost 5 bases, and 5 bases had no gene match. This CDR3 is CASSGQGTSSGNTIYF. The CDR3 DNA is TGTGCCAGCAGCGGACAGGGGACCAGCTCTGGAAACACCATATATTTT.

The sample holds a few counts of this clone. The chain recombines TRBV4-1 with TRBJ2-1; D not resolved. From germline, CDR1 is MGHRA and CDR2 YSYEKL. Trimming removed 0 bases from V and 10 bases from J, with 19 bases in between. There are 16 residues in the CDR3. The CDR3 coding sequence is TGCGCCAGCAGCCAAGATAAAGTACTAAGGGTATGGGAGCAGTTCTTC. This gives the protein CASSQDKVLRVWEQFF.

The rearrangement joins TRBV4-1 to TRBJ2-1; D gene ambiguous. Germline-derived CDR1 and CDR2 are MGHRA and YSYEKL. With 8 bases removed from V and 5 bases from J, the gap between germline ends came to 13 bases. This CDR3 is 13 amino acids long. CDR3 nucleotides: TGCGCCAGCGGTCCGGACGGAAACAATGAGCAGTTCTTC. Amino acid sequence: CASGPDGNNEQFF.

This chain uses TRBV13 with TRBJ1-1; 8 bases agree with TRBD1. J gave up 4 bases and V 0 bases, and 4 bases lay outside the gene matches. The CDR3 runs to 15 residues. Germline CDR1 reads PRHDT; CDR2 reads FYEKMQ (reference sequence). The CDR3 nucleotides read TGTGCCAGCAGCTTAGGCGGACAGGGTTTCACTGAAGCTTTCTTT. This sequence encodes CASSLGGQGFTEAFF.

The V gene is TRBV2, the J gene TRBJ1-1, with a tentative D call TRBD1 (5 bases). This CDR3 contains 13 residues. Trimming shortened V by 4 bases and J by 0 bases, and 6 bases separated the two germline ends. Germline assignment: CDR1 SNHLY and CDR2 FYNNEI. As DNA, the CDR3 is TGTGCCAGCAGTGCGGGGGTGAACACTGAAGCTTTCTTT. This gives the protein CASSAGVNTEAFF.

There are a few counts of this clone. The chain has TRBV5-4 and TRBJ2-5; D perhaps matches TRBD2 (6 bases). CDR3 length: 15 residues. Germline V gives CDR1 SGHNT, CDR2 YYREEE (reference sequence). V was trimmed by 1 base and J by 1 base, leaving 11 bases between them. CDR3 protein: CASSLSGGPQETQYF. The CDR3 DNA reads as TGTGCCAGCAGCTTGTCTGGAGGGCCCCAAGAGACCCAGTACTTC.

The J gene is TRBJ2-2, the V gene TRBV19; tentative D call: TRBD1 (5 bases). The CDR3 consists of 15 residues. Germline CDR1 and CDR2: LNHDA and SQIVND (reference sequence). Trimming left V 1 base short and J 5 bases short, with 11 bases between. The CDR3 sequence: CASSIVRAQTGELFF. DNA of the CDR3: TGTGCCAGTAGTATAGTCAGGGCGCAAACCGGGGAGCTGTTTTTT. The full variable domain, completed using reference TRBV19 and TRBJ2-2, is DGGITQSPKYLFRKEGQNVTLSCEQNLNHDAMYWYRQDPGQGLRLIYYSQIVNDFQKGDIAEGYSVSREKKESFPLTVTSAQKNPTAFYLCASSIVRAQTGELFFGEGSRLTVL.

The J gene is TRBJ1-5, the V gene TRBV6-7; D not resolved. TRBV6-7 falls under the ORF class, with uncertain function. V lost 2 bases to trimming and J lost 6 bases, with 8 bases between them. The CDR3 is 13 residues long. For the CDR3, the DNA is TGTGCCAGCAGTTACAGTCCCACTCAGCCCCAGCATTTT. It is translated as CASSYSPTQPQHF.

This sequence joins TRBV6-6 and TRBJ2-3, with a weak D call TRBD2 (5 bases). V was shortened by 5 bases and J by 5 bases, with 14 bases between the two germline ends. CDR3 size: 14 residues. Germline V gene sequence: CDR1 MNHNY, CDR2 SVGAGI (reference sequence). The CDR3, as DNA: TGTGCCAGCAGTCCCGCGCAGGAGGTAGATACGCAGTATTTT. Translated: CASSPAQEVDTQYF.

This clone was counted a few times. The chain couples TRBV18 to TRBJ2-7; D remains ambiguous. Germline CDR1 KGHSH, CDR2 LQKENI. This CDR3 is 12 amino acids long. Trimming pared 3 bases from V and 7 bases from J, leaving 10 bases between. CDR3 loop: CASSPRLREQYF. CDR3 coding DNA: TGTGCCAGCTCACCCCGGTTACGGGAGCAGTACTTC. Complete variable domain (other parts from reference TRBV18 and TRBJ2-7): NAGVMQNPRHLVRRRGQEARLRCSPMKGHSHVYWYRQLPEEGLKFMVYLQKENIIDESGMPKERFSAEFPKEGPSILRIQQVVRGDSAAYFCASSPRLREQYFGPGTRLTVT.